The 31 T cell receptor beta chains given below trace back to one sample, sequenced in a study of T cells in Graves' hyperthyroidism and ophthalmopathy. Amplification of TCR beta CDR3 regions used RNA as the template. First-round RT-PCR of the TCR CDR3 relied on the HTBI primer set. A single record per CDR3 protein comes from TCRdb applying MiXCR to the multiplex PCR reads. The repertoire has 690,000 or so distinct CDR3 sequences, 15% to 20% of them found once; the top ten carry approximately 15%. Sequencing was carried out using blood. The source is a woman in her fifties or sixties with Graves' hyperthyroidism that later progressed to Graves' ophthalmopathy.

This chain joins TRBV10-1 and TRBJ1-6; no definite D call. Germline lookup yields CDR1 WNHNN and CDR2 SYGVQD (reference sequence). V was clipped by 4 bases and J by 5 bases, with 9 bases between them. CDR3 length: 14 amino acids. The CDR3 spells CASSAYRNNSPLHF. For the CDR3, the DNA is TGCGCCAGCAGTGCTTACCGAAATAATTCACCCCTCCACTTT.

This clonotype has a count of ten or more. This sequence joins TRBV11-2 and TRBJ1-1, with 8 bases identical to TRBD1. This CDR3 spans 15 amino acids. From germline, CDR1 is SGHAT and CDR2 FQNNGV. Unmatched junction bases numbered 2, after V lost 2 bases and J lost 0 bases. The CDR3 reads CASSLMDRVNTEAFF. In nucleotides, the CDR3 is TGTGCCAGCAGCTTAATGGACAGGGTGAACACTGAAGCTTTCTTT.

Details on this clonotype: The germline gene is not matched at one end of the junction; a read error may be the cause. The rearrangement links TRBV5-4 to TRBJ2-2; TRBD2 agrees at 13 bases. This CDR3 has 18 residues. Germline V gives CDR1 SGHNT, CDR2 YYREEE (reference sequence). CDR3 sequence reads: CASSQTSGLAGITGELFF. CDR3 sequence (DNA): TGCGCCAGCAGCCAAACCTCGGGACTAGCGGGGATCACCGGGGAGCTGTTTTTT.

The gene calls are TRBV9 and TRBJ2-5; the D gene is possibly TRBD2 (6 bases). V lost 0 bases and J 4 bases, leaving 10 bases between the germline ends. In germline, CDR1 is SGDLS, CDR2 YYNGEE. This CDR3 has 14 residues. For the CDR3, the DNA is TGTGCCAGCAGCGTAGGGGCTAGCGTAGAGACCCAGTACTTC. It specifies CASSVGASVETQYF.

This clonotype was seen ten or more times. This chain links TRBV10-3 with TRBJ2-2, with 10 bases fitting TRBD1. Germline CDR1 ENHRY, CDR2 SYGVKD. V lost 0 bases and J lost 5; bases outside the gene matches: 6. This CDR3 is built from 17 residues. This chain's CDR3 is CAISESRDRGRTGELFF. The CDR3, as DNA: TGTGCCATCAGTGAGTCCCGGGACAGGGGAAGGACCGGGGAGCTGTTTTTT.

V usage is TRBV7-2 and J usage is TRBJ2-5; tentatively, D is TRBD1 or TRBD2 (5 bases each). Germline V gene data show CDR1 as SGHTA and CDR2 as FQGNSA. V was shortened by 4 bases and J by 5 bases, with 8 bases between the two germline ends. The CDR3 consists of 12 residues. CDR3 DNA sequence: TGTGCCAGCAGCTGGTGGGGGGAGACCCAGTACTTC. Translation: CASSWWGETQYF.

In DNA, the CDR3 is TGTGCCAGCAGTTTATCGGCGGGGACCCTTACCTATGGCTACACCTTC. As protein: CASSLSAGTLTYGYTF. The chain uses TRBV27 and TRBJ1-2, with D possibly matching TRBD1 (5 bases). The CDR3 has 16 residues. CDR1 and CDR2 from the germline V gene are MNHEY and SMNVEV (reference sequence). V gave up 0 bases and J gave up 4 bases, with 15 bases separating them.

Note on this clonotype: A much larger clone lies one base from this, so it may be a read error. This chain links TRBV11-2 with TRBJ1-2; tentative D call: TRBD1 (6 bases). The V gene lost 3 bases and the J gene lost 4 bases, with 18 bases spanning the gap. This CDR3 region has 16 residues. In germline, CDR1 is SGHAT, CDR2 FQNNGV. The CDR3 sequence is CASSFRRDTEGYGYTF. In DNA form, the CDR3 reads TGTGCCAGCAGCTTCCGCCGGGACACCGAGGGCTATGGCTACACCTTC.

The chain couples TRBV6-1 to TRBJ2-7; 7 nucleotides align to TRBD1. Germline V CDR1 and CDR2: MNHNS, SASEGT. J gave up 2 bases and V 9 bases, and 7 bases lay outside the gene matches. There are 13 residues in the CDR3. CDR3 region: CARDRVVTYEQYF. The CDR3 DNA is TGTGCCAGAGACAGGGTTGTAACCTACGAGCAGTACTTC.

The V call is TRBV6-1, the J call TRBJ2-3, with 14 bases identical to TRBD2. Germline values: CDR1 MNHNS, CDR2 SASEGT. This CDR3 contains 18 residues. The J segment lost 7 bases and the V segment lost 6 bases, leaving 15 bases of the junction unmatched. For the CDR3, the DNA is TGTGCCAGCAGCCGACCAGCGACTAGCGGGGGGGCCTTTAATACGCAGTATTTT. Protein: CASSRPATSGGAFNTQYF.

This clonotype was found a few times. The chain couples TRBV19 to TRBJ1-2; D gene unclear. V dropped 5 bases and J dropped 5 bases, with 12 bases sitting between them. CDR1 and CDR2 from the germline V gene are LNHDA and SQIVND (reference sequence). The CDR3 length is 13 residues. The CDR3 DNA follows: TGTGCCAGTAGTGGGAGGCCGGATTATGGCTACACCTTC. Translated: CASSGRPDYGYTF.

In this sample, this clonotype turned up many times. The V gene is TRBV30, the J gene TRBJ2-1; a possible D gene is TRBD1 (7 bases). Germline lookup yields CDR1 GTSNPN and CDR2 SVGIG (reference sequence). The CDR3 has 13 amino acids. Trimming cost V 1 base and J 10 bases, with 14 bases left between them. The chain's CDR3 is CAWSDEGAGEQFF. CDR3 DNA sequence: TGTGCCTGGAGTGATGAGGGGGCGGGAGAGCAGTTCTTC.

Many counts were recorded for this clonotype. V gene TRBV2 combines with J gene TRBJ2-7; 7 bases match TRBD1. The CDR3 has 15 amino acids. In germline, CDR1 is SNHLY, CDR2 FYNNEI. After removal of 5 bases from V and 1 base from J, the junction contained 8 bases not matched to a gene. CDR3 sequence (DNA): TGTGCCAGCAGTACAACCGGGACAGCGTCCTACGAGCAGTACTTC. It specifies CASSTTGTASYEQYF. Together with reference TRBV2 and TRBJ2-7, the CDR3 gives the full variable domain: EPEVTQTPSHQVTQMGQEVILRCVPISNHLYFYWYRQILGQKVEFLVSFYNNEISEKSEIFDDQFSVERPDGSNFTLKIRSTKLEDSAMYFCASSTTGTASYEQYFGPGTRLTVT.

This clonotype was picked up many times. The rearrangement joins TRBV20-1 to TRBJ1-4; D may be TRBD1 (5 bases). This CDR3 contains 14 residues. V lost 6 bases and J lost 8, with 19 bases in between. Germline CDR1 and CDR2: DFQATT and SNEGSKA (reference sequence). CDR3 DNA: TGCAGTGCCAAACCCGGGACGTGGGAGGAAAAACTGTTTTTT. It encodes CSAKPGTWEEKLFF.

At least ten counts were recorded for this clonotype. V is TRBV12-3 or TRBV12-4 and J is TRBJ2-5, with D perhaps TRBD1 or TRBD2 (5 bases each). V was trimmed by 6 bases and J by 1 base, leaving 15 bases between them. CDR3 length: 15 amino acids. The CDR3 DNA follows: TGTGCCAGCAGCCCCGGGACCACCCTCCAAGAGACCCAGTACTTC. Translation gives CASSPGTTLQETQYF.

The chain has TRBV2 and TRBJ2-1, with 12 bases fitting TRBD2. J was trimmed by 7 bases and V by 8 bases; bases with no gene match: 15. Germline loops: CDR1 SNHLY, CDR2 FYNNEI. The CDR3 has 17 amino acids. CDR3 residues: CASGGSKLAGGLNEQFF. The CDR3 bases are TGTGCCAGCGGTGGGTCCAAACTAGCGGGGGGATTGAATGAGCAGTTCTTC.

In its sample, this clonotype was seen a few times. The rearrangement links TRBV11-2 to TRBJ2-1, with D unclear. V dropped 5 bases and J dropped 9 bases, with 11 bases sitting between them. This CDR3 has 12 amino acids. The germline gives CDR1 SGHAT, CDR2 FQNNGV. The CDR3: CASSQPSVEQFF. The CDR3 region has the DNA TGTGCCAGCAGCCAGCCCTCCGTTGAGCAGTTCTTC.

Only a few counts were recorded for this clonotype. One end of the junction does not line up with germline, which may come from a read error. The chain combines TRBV6-5 with TRBJ1-4; the D is unclear. Germline V gene data show CDR1 as MNHEY and CDR2 as SVGAGI. CDR3 length: 15 residues. The CDR3: CASSYSDGVDERLFF. For the CDR3, the DNA is TGTGCCAGCAGTTACTCCGACGGCGTGGATGAAAGACTGTTTTTT.

This clonotype was recorded many times. J is TRBJ2-3 and V is TRBV11-2; a possible D gene is TRBD1 (5 bases). CDR3 length equals 18 residues. Trimming took 7 bases from V and 4 from J, leaving 27 bases between them. In germline, CDR1 is SGHAT, CDR2 FQNNGV. CDR3 in DNA: TGTGCCAGCACCCTATACGTCACTCAGGGTATCGGTGCAGATACGCAGTATTTT. It codes for CASTLYVTQGIGADTQYF.

The sample holds many counts of this clonotype. The gene calls are TRBV12-3 or TRBV12-4 and TRBJ1-2, with 8 bases that match TRBD1. V lost 7 bases and J lost 4; bases outside the gene matches: 11. The CDR3 has 15 amino acids. The CDR3 region has the DNA TGTGCCAGCAATAAGGTCGGCAGGGGGCTCTATGGCTACACCTTC. Protein product: CASNKVGRGLYGYTF.

This clonotype was seen a handful of times. The rearrangement links TRBV9 to TRBJ2-3; TRBD2 agrees at 7 bases. Germline V gene lookup returns CDR1 SGDLS and CDR2 YYNGEE. CDR3 length equals 13 residues. V trimming: 1 base; J trimming: 6 bases; junction bases outside the gene matches: 2. This chain's CDR3 is CASSVTGGDTQYF. CDR3 DNA: TGTGCCAGCAGCGTAACCGGGGGGGATACGCAGTATTTT. Based on the CDR3 plus reference TRBV9 and TRBJ2-3, the full variable domain is DSGVTQTPKHLITATGQRVTLRCSPRSGDLSVYWYQQSLDQGLQFLIQYYNGEERAKGNILERFSAQQFPDLHSELNLSSLELGDSALYFCASSVTGGDTQYFGPGTRLTVL.

This clonotype was counted many times. This rearrangement joins TRBV11-3 to TRBJ2-1; possible D gene TRBD1, 7 bases. V lost 5 bases and J lost 3, with 20 bases in between. This CDR3 has 17 amino acids. CDR1 is SGHNT and CDR2 is YENEEA in the germline V gene. CDR3: CASSPQSGAGGYNEQFF. The CDR3 DNA follows: TGTGCCAGCAGCCCACAATCGGGGGCAGGGGGCTACAATGAGCAGTTCTTC.

This clonotype has just a few counts. The V and J genes are TRBV20-1 and TRBJ1-4, with D possibly matching TRBD1 (6 bases). Germline-derived CDR1 and CDR2 are DFQATT and SNEGSKA (reference sequence). The CDR3 totals 15 residues. Trimming took off 5 bases at V and 2 bases at J, with 15 bases between the two ends. The CDR3 here is CSALRGRRTNEKLFF. The CDR3 DNA is TGCAGTGCTTTGAGGGGGAGGAGGACTAATGAAAAACTGTTTTTT.

This clonotype was found many times. This rearrangement joins TRBV2 to TRBJ2-3, with D tentatively TRBD1 (5 bases). The V end lost 2 bases, the J end lost 0 bases, and 12 bases lay between the germline ends. The germline V gene has CDR1 SNHLY and CDR2 FYNNEI. The CDR3 covers 16 residues. The DNA for the CDR3 is TGTGCCAGCAGTGAACAGGGTTTTGGGAGCACAGATACGCAGTATTTT. Translation: CASSEQGFGSTDTQYF.

Points on this clonotype: A single base separates this from a much larger clone, so it may be a read error. V gene TRBV2 combines with J gene TRBJ2-7; possibly TRBD2 for D (5 bases). Germline assignment: CDR1 SNHLY and CDR2 FYNNEI. Trimming took 6 bases from V and 3 from J, leaving 9 bases between them. The CDR3 consists of 12 residues. The chain's CDR3 is CASRSRDYEQYF. The CDR3 DNA is TGTGCCAGCAGGTCGAGGGACTACGAGCAGTACTTC. Filled out from reference TRBV2 and TRBJ2-7, the complete variable domain reads EPEVTQTPSHQVTQMGQEVILRCVPISNHLYFYWYRQILGQKVEFLVSFYNNEISEKSEIFDDQFSVERPDGSNFTLKIRSTKLEDSAMYFCASRSRDYEQYFGPGTRLTVT.

The chain is built from TRBV12-3 or TRBV12-4 and TRBJ1-1; D not certain. The CDR3 is 12 residues long. The V gene lost 5 bases and the J gene lost 3 bases, with 7 bases spanning the gap. CDR3 sequence reads: CASSPSHTEAFF. The CDR3, as DNA: TGTGCCAGCAGTCCAAGCCACACTGAAGCTTTCTTT.

The chain links TRBV6-5 to TRBJ1-5; TRBD1 is a possible D gene (6 bases). The CDR3 length is 16 residues. The ends were cut back, 4 bases at V and 4 bases at J, with 17 bases in the middle. Germline lookup yields CDR1 MNHEY and CDR2 SVGAGI. In DNA, the CDR3 is TGTGCCAGCAGTTCGCTCCCCCGGGACAAGAATCAGCCCCAGCATTTT. It specifies CASSSLPRDKNQPQHF.

There are many counts of this clonotype. The rearrangement joins TRBV27 to TRBJ1-2; D uncertain. Germline CDR1 and CDR2: MNHEY and SMNVEV (reference sequence). The CDR3 sequence is 13 residues long. V lost 6 bases, J lost 4 bases, and 12 bases lay in between. The CDR3 region is CASSSALFYGYTF. The CDR3, as DNA: TGTGCCAGCAGCTCGGCCCTATTCTATGGCTACACCTTC.

The chain uses TRBV6-1 and TRBJ1-5; TRBD1 matches at 8 bases. The ends lost 6 bases at V and 6 bases at J; junction bases unmatched: 7. CDR1 and CDR2 from the germline V gene are MNHNS and SASEGT. The CDR3 is 14 amino acids. The CDR3: CASSPSDRAQPQHF. Here the CDR3 DNA reads TGTGCCAGCAGCCCCTCGGACAGGGCTCAGCCCCAGCATTTT.

This clonotype was detected only a few times. This chain uses TRBV6-2 or TRBV6-3 with TRBJ1-1, with D perhaps matching TRBD1 (6 bases). The CDR3 sequence is 15 residues long. Trimming shortened V by 0 bases and J by 6 bases, and 14 bases separated the two germline ends. The germline CDR1 and CDR2 sequences are MNHEY and SVGEGT. The CDR3 here is CASSYSWGRSSEAFF. Written as DNA, the CDR3 is TGTGCCAGCAGTTACTCGTGGGGGCGCAGCTCTGAAGCTTTCTTT.

This clonotype has only a few counts. One end of the junction does not line up with germline, which may come from a read error. The chain is built from TRBV7-2 and TRBJ1-1, with 10 bases fitting TRBD1. The CDR3 consists of 15 residues. CDR1 is SGHTA, CDR2 FQGNSA, per germline. As DNA, the CDR3 is TGTGCCAGCAGCGACCGACAGGGGGCGAATGCTGAAACTTTCTTT. It encodes CASSDRQGANAETFF.